The source of this TCR beta chain is a study of T cells in Graves' hyperthyroidism and ophthalmopathy. Broader study findings: The model predicted ophthalmopathy a median roughly six months before onset.

This clonotype was seen ten or more times. What it recognizes is unknown. RNA transcripts provided the source from which TCR beta CDR3 regions were amplified. First-round RT-PCR of the TCR CDR3 relied on the HTBI primer set. TCRdb re-analysed the multiplex PCR reads in MiXCR, keeping a single row per CDR3 protein. The sample lists hundreds of thousands of distinct CDR3 sequences, less than 20% occurring once. There are 13 residues in the CDR3. V dropped 1 base and J dropped 7 bases, with 8 bases sitting between them. Germline CDR1 is SGHTA and CDR2 is FQGTGA. Researchers barred patients who had uncontrolled infection, other autoimmune disease, pregnancy or lactation.

V is TRBV7-3 and J is TRBJ2-1; possible D gene TRBD2, 6 bases. The source of this sequence is a woman between 18 and 29 years old with Graves' ophthalmopathy. Sequenced sample: blood. CDR3 protein: CASSLMAGNEQFF. CDR3 in DNA: TGTGCCAGCAGCTTAATGGCGGGAAATGAGCAGTTCTTC. Full variable domain (missing parts from reference TRBV7-3 and TRBJ2-1): GAGVSQTPSNKVTEKGKYVELRCDPISGHTALYWYRQSLGQGPEFLIYFQGTGAADDSGLPNDRFFAVRPEGSVSTLKIQRTERGDSAVYLCASSLMAGNEQFFGPGTRLTVL.